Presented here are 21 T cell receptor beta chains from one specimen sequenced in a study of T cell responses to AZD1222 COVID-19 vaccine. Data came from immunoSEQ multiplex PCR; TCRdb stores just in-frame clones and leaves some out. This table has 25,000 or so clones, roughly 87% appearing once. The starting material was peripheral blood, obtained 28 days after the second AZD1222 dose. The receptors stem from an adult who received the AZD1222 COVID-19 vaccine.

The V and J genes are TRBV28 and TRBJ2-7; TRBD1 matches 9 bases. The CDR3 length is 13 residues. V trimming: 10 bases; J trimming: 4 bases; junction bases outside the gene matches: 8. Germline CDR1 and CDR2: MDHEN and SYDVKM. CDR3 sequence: CATLGQGIYEQYF. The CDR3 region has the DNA TGTGCCACATTGGGACAGGGAATATACGAGCAGTACTTC.

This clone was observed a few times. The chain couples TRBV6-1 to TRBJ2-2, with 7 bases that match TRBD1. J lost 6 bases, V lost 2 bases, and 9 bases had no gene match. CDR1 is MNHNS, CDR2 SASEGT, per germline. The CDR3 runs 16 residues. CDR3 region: CASSEKGAAGAGELFF. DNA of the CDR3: TGTGCCAGCAGTGAAAAGGGGGCAGCCGGGGCCGGGGAGCTGTTTTTT.

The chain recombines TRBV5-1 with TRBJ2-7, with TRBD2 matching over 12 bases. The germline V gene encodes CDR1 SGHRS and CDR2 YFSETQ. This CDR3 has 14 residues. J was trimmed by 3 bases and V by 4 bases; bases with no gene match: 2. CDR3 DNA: TGCGCCAGCAGCGCACTAGCGGGAGGCTACGAGCAGTACTTC. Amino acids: CASSALAGGYEQYF.

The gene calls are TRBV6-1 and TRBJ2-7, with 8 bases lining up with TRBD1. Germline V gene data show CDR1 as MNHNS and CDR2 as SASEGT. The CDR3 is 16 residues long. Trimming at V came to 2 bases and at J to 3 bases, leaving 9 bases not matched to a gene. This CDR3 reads CASSEPGTGNGYEQYF. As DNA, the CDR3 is TGTGCCAGCAGTGAACCCGGGACAGGTAACGGCTACGAGCAGTACTTC.

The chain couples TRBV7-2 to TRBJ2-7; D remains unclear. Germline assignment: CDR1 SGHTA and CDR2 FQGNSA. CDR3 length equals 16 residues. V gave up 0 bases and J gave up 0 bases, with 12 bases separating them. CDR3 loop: CASSLAAAQSSYEQYF. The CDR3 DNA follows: TGTGCCAGCAGCTTAGCGGCGGCCCAGAGCTCCTACGAGCAGTACTTC.

DNA for the CDR3: TGCGCCAGCAGCTTGGGAGGCAGGGTAGAAACAGATACGCAGTATTTT. This encodes CASSLGGRVETDTQYF. The rearrangement uses TRBV5-1 and TRBJ2-3, with D tentatively TRBD1 (5 bases). The V gene lost 0 bases and the J gene lost 3 bases, with 14 bases spanning the gap. This CDR3 contains 16 residues. Germline CDR1 is SGHRS and CDR2 is YFSETQ.

CDR3 nucleotide sequence: TGTGCCAGCAGCCCCGTGAGCGCATCAGATACGCAGTATTTT. Residues: CASSPVSASDTQYF. The rearrangement links TRBV5-8 to TRBJ2-3, with D uncertain. Trimming removed 4 bases from V and 4 bases from J, with 13 bases in between. The germline V gene has CDR1 SGHTS and CDR2 YDEGEE. The CDR3 sequence is 14 residues long.

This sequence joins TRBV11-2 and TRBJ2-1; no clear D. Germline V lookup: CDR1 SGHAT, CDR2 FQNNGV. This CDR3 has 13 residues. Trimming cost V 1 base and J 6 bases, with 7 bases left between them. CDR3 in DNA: TGTGCCAGCAGCTTAGGGTGGGGCAATGAGCAGTTCTTC. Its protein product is CASSLGWGNEQFF.

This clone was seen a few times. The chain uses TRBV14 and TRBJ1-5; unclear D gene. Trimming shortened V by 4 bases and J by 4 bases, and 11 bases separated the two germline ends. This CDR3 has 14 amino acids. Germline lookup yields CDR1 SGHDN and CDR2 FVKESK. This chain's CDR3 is CASSRAGSNQPQHF. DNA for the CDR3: TGTGCCAGCAGCCGGGCGGGGTCTAATCAGCCCCAGCATTTT.

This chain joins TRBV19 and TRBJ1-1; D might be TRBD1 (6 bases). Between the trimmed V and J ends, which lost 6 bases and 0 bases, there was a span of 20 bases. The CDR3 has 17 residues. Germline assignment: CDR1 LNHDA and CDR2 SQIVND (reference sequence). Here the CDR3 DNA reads TGTGCCAGTAGGAACCTCGGACAGAACCTCATGAACACTGAAGCTTTCTTT. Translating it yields CASRNLGQNLMNTEAFF.

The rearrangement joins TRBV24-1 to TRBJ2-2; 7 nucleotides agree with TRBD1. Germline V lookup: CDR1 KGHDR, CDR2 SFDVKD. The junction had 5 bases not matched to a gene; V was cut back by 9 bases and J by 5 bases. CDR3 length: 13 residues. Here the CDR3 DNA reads TGTGCCACCCAAACACAGGGGACCGGGGAGCTGTTTTTT. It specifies CATQTQGTGELFF.

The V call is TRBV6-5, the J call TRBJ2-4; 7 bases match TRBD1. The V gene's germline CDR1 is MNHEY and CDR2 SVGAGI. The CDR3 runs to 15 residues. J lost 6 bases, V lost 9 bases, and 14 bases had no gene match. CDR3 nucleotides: TGTGCCAGTGAGTTTTCCGGACAGGTGCCAAACATTCAGTACTTC. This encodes CASEFSGQVPNIQYF.

CDR3 sequence: CASSVAGGDTQYF. CDR3 nucleotides: TGTGCCAGCAGCGTGGCAGGGGGGGATACGCAGTATTTT. This chain connects TRBV7-8 to TRBJ2-3, with D possibly TRBD1 on 7 matching bases. The ends were cut back, 5 bases at V and 6 bases at J, with 12 bases in the middle. Germline V gene sequence: CDR1 SGHVS, CDR2 FQNEAQ. The CDR3 length is 13 residues.

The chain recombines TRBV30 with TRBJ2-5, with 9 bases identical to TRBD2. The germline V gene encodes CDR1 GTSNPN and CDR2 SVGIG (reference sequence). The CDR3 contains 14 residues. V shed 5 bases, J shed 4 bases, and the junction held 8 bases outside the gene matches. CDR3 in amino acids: CAWRPGLAAETQYF. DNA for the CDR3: TGTGCCTGGCGACCGGGACTAGCTGCAGAGACCCAGTACTTC.

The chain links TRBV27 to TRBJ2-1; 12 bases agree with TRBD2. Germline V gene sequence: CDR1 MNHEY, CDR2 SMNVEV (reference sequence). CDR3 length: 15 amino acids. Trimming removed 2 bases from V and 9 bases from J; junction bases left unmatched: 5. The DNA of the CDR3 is TGTGCCAGCAGTTTAGTGACTAGCGGGAGTAGTGAGCAGTTCTTC. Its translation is CASSLVTSGSSEQFF.

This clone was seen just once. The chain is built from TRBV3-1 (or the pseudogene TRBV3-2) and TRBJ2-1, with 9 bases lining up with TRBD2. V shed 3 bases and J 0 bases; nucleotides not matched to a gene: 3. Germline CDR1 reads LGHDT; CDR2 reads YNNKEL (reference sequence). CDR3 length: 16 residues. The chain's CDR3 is CASSHPSGDSYNEQFF. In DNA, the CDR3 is TGTGCCAGCAGCCACCCTAGCGGGGACTCCTACAATGAGCAGTTCTTC.

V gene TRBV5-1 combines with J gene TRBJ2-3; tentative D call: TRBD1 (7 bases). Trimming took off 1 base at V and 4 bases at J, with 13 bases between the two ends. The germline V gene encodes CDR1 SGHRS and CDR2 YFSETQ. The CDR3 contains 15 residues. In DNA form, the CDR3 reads TGCGCCAGCAGCTTGTCGAGCAGGGGGGCAGATACGCAGTATTTT. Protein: CASSLSSRGADTQYF. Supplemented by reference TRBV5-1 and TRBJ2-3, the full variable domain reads KAGVTQTPRYLIKTRGQQVTLSCSPISGHRSVSWYQQTPGQGLQFLFEYFSETQRNKGNFPGRFSGRQFSNSRSEMNVSTLELGDSALYLCASSLSSRGADTQYFGPGTRLTVL.

In nucleotides, the CDR3 is TGTGCCAGCAGTTACCAGGCGGGAGTAGCAGATACGCAGTATTTT. Amino acid sequence: CASSYQAGVADTQYF. The V gene is TRBV6-5, the J gene TRBJ2-3; TRBD2 matches 7 bases. The CDR3 covers 15 residues. CDR1 MNHEY and CDR2 SVGAGI come from the germline V gene. After removal of 2 bases from V and 4 bases from J, the junction contained 6 bases not matched to a gene.

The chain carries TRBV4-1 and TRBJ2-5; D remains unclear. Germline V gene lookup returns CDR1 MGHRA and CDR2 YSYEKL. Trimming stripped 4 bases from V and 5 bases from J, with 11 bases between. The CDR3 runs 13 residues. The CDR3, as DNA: TGCGCCAGCAGCCTCTTGGGCCCGGAGACCCAGTACTTC. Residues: CASSLLGPETQYF.

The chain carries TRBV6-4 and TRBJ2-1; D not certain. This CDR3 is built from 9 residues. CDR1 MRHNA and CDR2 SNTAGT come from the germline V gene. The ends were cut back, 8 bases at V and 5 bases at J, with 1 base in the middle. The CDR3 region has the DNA TGTGCCAGCGACAATGAGCAGTTCTTC. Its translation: CASDNEQFF.

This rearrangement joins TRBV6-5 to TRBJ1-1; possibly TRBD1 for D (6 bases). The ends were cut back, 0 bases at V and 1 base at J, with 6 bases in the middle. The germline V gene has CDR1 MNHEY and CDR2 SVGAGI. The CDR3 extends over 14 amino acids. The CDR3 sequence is CASSYSGGNTEAFF. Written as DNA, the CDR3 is TGTGCCAGCAGTTACTCAGGGGGGAACACTGAAGCTTTCTTT.